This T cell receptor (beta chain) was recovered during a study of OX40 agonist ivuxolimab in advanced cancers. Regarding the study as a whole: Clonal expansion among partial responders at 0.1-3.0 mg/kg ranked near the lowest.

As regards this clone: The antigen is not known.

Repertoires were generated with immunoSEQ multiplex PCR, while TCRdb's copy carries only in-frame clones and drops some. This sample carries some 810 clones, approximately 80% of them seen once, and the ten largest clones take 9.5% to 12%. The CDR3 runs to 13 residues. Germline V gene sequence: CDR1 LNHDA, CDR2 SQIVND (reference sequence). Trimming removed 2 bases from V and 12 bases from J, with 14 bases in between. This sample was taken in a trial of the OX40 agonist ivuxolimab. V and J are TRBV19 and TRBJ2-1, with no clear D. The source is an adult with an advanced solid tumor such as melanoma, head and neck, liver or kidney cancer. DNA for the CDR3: TGTGCCAGTAGTATAAGGTCCAGTGAAGGGCAGTTCTTC. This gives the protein CASSIRSSEGQFF.